What follows is one T cell receptor beta chain and its context. The germline V gene has CDR1 SGHRS and CDR2 YFSETQ. The V and J ends lost 0 bases and 4 bases respectively, with 24 bases between them. The CDR3 contains 19 residues. These data belong to a study of blood T cell repertoires in COVID-19. Produced via immunoSEQ multiplex PCR; TCRdb's table is partial and in-frame only. The sample consists of approximately 200,000 clones, about 83% of them appearing once. V is TRBV5-1 and J is TRBJ2-3; perhaps TRBD1 as D (5 bases). The sample comprised peripheral blood. This receptor was taken from a person aged 65-85 years with COVID-19, enrolled during active disease. CDR3 sequence (DNA): TGCGCCAGCAGCTTGGCCGGTCACTCACGACAAGGGGCGGCAGATACGCAGTATTTT. It translates to CASSLAGHSRQGAADTQYF.